The 20 T cell receptor beta chains presented below share a single source sample, sequenced in a study of identical twins. TCRdb re-called the 5' RACE reads with MiXCR, one entry per CDR3 protein. The repertoire holds 460,000 or so distinct CDR3 sequences, with more than 13% as singletons. These data were also reused for a study on yellow fever vaccine responses in identical twins.

Sequencing was done on a sample of CD4+ T cells sorted from blood. Source of these receptors: a woman under 30 in good health.

V is TRBV28 and J is TRBJ1-4; 10 bases match TRBD1. Trimming took 5 bases from V and 7 from J; bases not matched to a gene: 4. The CDR3 has 14 residues. CDR1 is MDHEN, CDR2 SYDVKM, per germline. This CDR3 is CASSQGQGLEKLFF. In nucleotides, the CDR3 is TGTGCCAGCAGTCAGGGACAGGGGCTTGAAAAACTGTTTTTT. Variable domain in full (rest from reference TRBV28 and TRBJ1-4): DVKVTQSSRYLVKRTGEKVFLECVQDMDHENMFWYRQDPGLGLRLIYFSYDVKMKEKGDIPEGYSVSREKKERFSLILESASTNQTSMYLCASSQGQGLEKLFFGSGTQLSVL.

This clonotype was picked up many times. V gene TRBV20-1 combines with J gene TRBJ1-1, with D possibly being TRBD1 (5 bases). The germline V gene encodes CDR1 DFQATT and CDR2 SNEGSKA (reference sequence). V lost 3 bases, J lost 2 bases, and 10 bases lay in between. The CDR3 consists of 13 residues. The CDR3 DNA reads TGCAGTGCTAGCGGGGGGTCAAACACTGAAGCTTTCTTT. Protein product: CSASGGSNTEAFF.

This rearrangement joins TRBV7-2 to TRBJ2-7; a weak D match, TRBD1 (5 bases). V was pared by 5 bases and J by 5 bases, with 16 bases between. This CDR3 is built from 14 residues. From germline, CDR1 is SGHTA and CDR2 FQGNSA. DNA for the CDR3: TGTGCCAGCAGCCCCGAGCAGGGTGTAAACGAGCAGTACTTC. Its protein is CASSPEQGVNEQYF.

This sequence joins TRBV3-1 and TRBJ2-1; 13 nucleotides agree with TRBD2. The V segment lost 8 bases and the J segment 10 bases; nucleotides outside the gene matches: 14. The CDR3 is 16 amino acids. CDR1 and CDR2 from the germline V gene are LGHDT and YNNKEL (reference sequence). The CDR3 DNA reads TGTGCCAGCCGCAATGAACTAGCGGGGGGGCCTAAAGAGCAGTTCTTC. Protein: CASRNELAGGPKEQFF.

V gene TRBV11-2 combines with J gene TRBJ2-7; 8 bases are shared with TRBD1. V lost 5 bases, J lost 1 base, and 16 bases stayed unmatched. This CDR3 spans 18 amino acids. Germline CDR1 and CDR2: SGHAT and FQNNGV. This CDR3 is CASSGRTGGSGLSYEQYF. The CDR3 DNA reads as TGTGCCAGCAGCGGAAGAACAGGGGGGAGCGGCTTATCCTACGAGCAGTACTTC.

V gene TRBV20-1 combines with J gene TRBJ2-2, with a tentative D call TRBD2 (5 bases). CDR1 is DFQATT, CDR2 SNEGSKA, per germline (reference sequence). The CDR3 sequence is 14 residues long. Trimming shortened V by 5 bases and J by 3 bases, and 13 bases separated the two germline ends. CDR3 nucleotide sequence: TGCAGTGCTTCCCGAACGGACTACACCGGGGAGCTGTTTTTT. It is translated as CSASRTDYTGELFF.

The chain couples TRBV12-3 or TRBV12-4 to TRBJ2-1; TRBD2 matches 13 bases. This CDR3 contains 16 residues. The V segment lost 3 bases and the J segment 9 bases; nucleotides outside the gene matches: 8. The CDR3: CASSLTSGGPSGEQFF. CDR3 coding DNA: TGTGCCAGCAGTTTGACTAGCGGGGGGCCCTCAGGTGAGCAGTTCTTC.

The chain is built from TRBV15 and TRBJ1-1, with 9 bases fitting TRBD1. CDR1 LNHNV and CDR2 YYDKDF come from the germline V gene (reference sequence). Trimming cost V 4 bases and J 1 base; bases outside gene matches: 4. This CDR3 comprises 15 residues. The CDR3 spells CATSTKTGGNTEAFF. CDR3 DNA sequence: TGTGCCACCAGCACCAAGACAGGGGGGAACACTGAAGCTTTCTTT.

This clonotype turned up a few times. The V gene is TRBV29-1, the J gene TRBJ2-2; TRBD2 matches at 10 bases. This CDR3 is 15 amino acids long. In germline, CDR1 is SQVTM, CDR2 ANQGSEA. V dropped 6 bases and J dropped 4; count of bases not matched to a gene: 8. The CDR3 nucleotides read TGCAGCGTCTCCAGGACTAGCGGTATCACCGGGGAGCTGTTTTTT. Its protein is CSVSRTSGITGELFF.

Only a few counts were recorded for this clonotype. The chain carries TRBV7-9 and TRBJ1-1; 9 bases line up with TRBD1. The CDR3 extends over 15 amino acids. Germline CDR1 and CDR2: SEHNR and FQNEAQ (reference sequence). V lost 5 bases to trimming and J lost 6 bases; unmatched junction nucleotides: 10. DNA of the CDR3: TGTGCCAGCAGCCAACTACAGGGGGCAGGACCTGAAGCTTTCTTT. It translates to CASSQLQGAGPEAFF.

The V and J genes are TRBV12-3 or TRBV12-4 and TRBJ2-1; 7 bases are a match to TRBD2. This CDR3 comprises 15 residues. The V segment lost 6 bases and the J segment 6 bases; nucleotides outside the gene matches: 11. The CDR3 sequence: CASSPPGGSFNEQFF. DNA for the CDR3: TGTGCCAGCAGCCCCCCTGGCGGGAGTTTCAATGAGCAGTTCTTC.

This clonotype was counted only a few times. This rearrangement joins TRBV7-3 to TRBJ2-2, with 12 bases identical to TRBD2. The CDR3 totals 17 residues. Germline V gives CDR1 SGHTA, CDR2 FQGTGA. The junction had 9 bases not matched to a gene; V was cut back by 5 bases and J by 5 bases. DNA for the CDR3: TGTGCCAGCAGCCCAGCCGGACTAGCGGGGTTTACCGGGGAGCTGTTTTTT. Protein sequence: CASSPAGLAGFTGELFF.

This clonotype was seen ten or more times. This rearrangement joins TRBV29-1 to TRBJ1-5, with D possibly matching TRBD1 (5 bases). The germline V gene has CDR1 SQVTM and CDR2 ANQGSEA. V lost 0 bases to trimming and J lost 9 bases, with 9 bases between them. The CDR3 contains 12 residues. This CDR3 is CSVEEAGGPQHF. The CDR3 coding sequence is TGCAGCGTTGAAGAGGCGGGGGGGCCCCAGCATTTT.

The chain uses TRBV6-5 and TRBJ1-4; D is perhaps TRBD1 (5 bases). This CDR3 has 14 amino acids. Trimming took off 0 bases at V and 8 bases at J, with 10 bases between the two ends. Germline CDR1 MNHEY, CDR2 SVGAGI. The chain's CDR3 is CASSYSGQGEKLFF. DNA of the CDR3: TGTGCCAGCAGTTACTCAGGCCAGGGAGAAAAACTGTTTTTT.

This clonotype was found a few times. This rearrangement joins TRBV18 to TRBJ1-5; D call uncertain. Deletions cut 6 bases from V and 2 bases from J, with 20 bases between. Per germline, CDR1 KGHSH and CDR2 LQKENI. The CDR3 totals 17 residues. CDR3 sequence: CASSKTTPGIGNQPQHF. CDR3 nucleotides: TGTGCCAGCTCTAAAACCACTCCGGGGATCGGCAATCAGCCCCAGCATTTT.

The chain uses TRBV29-1 and TRBJ1-1; D remains ambiguous. The CDR3 extends over 12 amino acids. The V and J ends lost 7 bases and 1 base respectively, with 10 bases between them. The germline V gene has CDR1 SQVTM and CDR2 ANQGSEA. The CDR3 DNA reads as TGCAGCGGTACAAGGAGGAACACTGAAGCTTTCTTT. Amino acid sequence: CSGTRRNTEAFF.

The sample holds a few counts of this clonotype. V and J are TRBV14 and TRBJ1-1; tentatively, D is TRBD1 (5 bases). The CDR3 runs to 11 residues. CDR1 is SGHDN and CDR2 is FVKESK in the germline V gene. V lost 1 base and J 11 bases, leaving 8 bases between the germline ends. DNA of the CDR3: TGTGCCAGCAGCCAAGGATGGGGCGCTTTCTTT. It specifies CASSQGWGAFF.

The chain combines TRBV27 with TRBJ2-2; 10 bases align to TRBD1. Germline V gives CDR1 MNHEY, CDR2 SMNVEV (reference sequence). The junction had 2 bases not matched to a gene; V was cut back by 0 bases and J by 4 bases. CDR3 size: 16 residues. CDR3 nucleotide sequence: TGTGCCAGCAGTTTATCGACAGGGGGCCTCACCGGGGAGCTGTTTTTT. It codes for CASSLSTGGLTGELFF.

The V call is TRBV7-8, the J call TRBJ2-3; 7 bases map to TRBD1. CDR1 SGHVS and CDR2 FQNEAQ come from the germline V gene. The junction had 8 bases not matched to a gene; V was cut back by 2 bases and J by 6 bases. The CDR3 totals 15 residues. CDR3 bases: TGTGCCAGCAGCTTATCCACAGGGGTGGCGGATACGCAGTATTTT. This codes for CASSLSTGVADTQYF.

This clonotype was recorded many times. The rearrangement links TRBV5-1 to TRBJ2-2; D remains unclear. The CDR3 spans 14 residues. Germline values: CDR1 SGHRS, CDR2 YFSETQ. Trimming left V 2 bases short and J 5 bases short, with 10 bases between. The CDR3 here is CASSLTTLTGELFF. Written as DNA, the CDR3 is TGCGCCAGCAGCTTAACGACCCTGACCGGGGAGCTGTTTTTT. Supplemented by reference TRBV5-1 and TRBJ2-2, the full variable domain reads KAGVTQTPRYLIKTRGQQVTLSCSPISGHRSVSWYQQTPGQGLQFLFEYFSETQRNKGNFPGRFSGRQFSNSRSEMNVSTLELGDSALYLCASSLTTLTGELFFGEGSRLTVL.